The 16 T cell receptor beta chains below come from one sample, sequenced in a study of blood T cell repertoires in COVID-19. Clones were sequenced by immunoSEQ multiplex PCR, and TCRdb holds only the in-frame ones, with some missing. This table holds over 200,000 clones, about 83% found once. Sequencing was performed on peripheral blood. These receptors were collected from a woman aged 40 to 50 with active or convalescent COVID-19.

The chain links TRBV27 to TRBJ1-2; D remains ambiguous. The CDR3 totals 13 residues. The ends were cut back, 5 bases at V and 5 bases at J, with 12 bases in the middle. CDR1 MNHEY and CDR2 SMNVEV come from the germline V gene (reference sequence). The CDR3 region has the DNA TGTGCCAGCAGTGGATTGGGCGGGTATGGCTACACCTTC. It codes for CASSGLGGYGYTF.

CDR3 sequence: CASSPVPGSSWDNEQFF. The CDR3 region has the DNA TGCGCCAGCAGCCCGGTTCCCGGGAGTAGCTGGGACAATGAGCAGTTCTTC. This chain links TRBV5-1 with TRBJ2-1; D possibly corresponds to TRBD2 (6 bases). The germline gives CDR1 SGHRS, CDR2 YFSETQ. Trimming cost V 4 bases and J 5 bases, with 22 bases left between them. The CDR3 is 17 amino acids.

In its sample, this clone was seen a few times. This chain uses TRBV10-1 with TRBJ2-2; 9 nucleotides agree with TRBD2. J lost 4 bases, V lost 8 bases, and 5 bases had no gene match. The CDR3 extends over 14 amino acids. The germline V gene encodes CDR1 WNHNN and CDR2 SYGVQD (reference sequence). CDR3 region: CASRGSGSTGELFF. In nucleotides, the CDR3 is TGCGCCAGCCGAGGTAGCGGGAGCACCGGGGAGCTGTTTTTT.

The V call is TRBV29-1, the J call TRBJ1-4, with unresolved D. This CDR3 spans 13 amino acids. V gave up 5 bases and J gave up 10 bases, with 17 bases separating them. The germline V gene has CDR1 SQVTM and CDR2 ANQGSEA. In nucleotides, the CDR3 is TGCAGCGTTCCCGGGATCGAGGAGGGAAAACTGTTTTTT. It codes for CSVPGIEEGKLFF.

CDR3 bases: TGTGCCAGCAAAAGAAACCAGGGGTTTTCCGGGGAGCTGTTTTTT. Protein sequence: CASKRNQGFSGELFF. This rearrangement joins TRBV27 to TRBJ2-2; D is perhaps TRBD1 (6 bases). CDR1 MNHEY and CDR2 SMNVEV come from the germline V gene (reference sequence). The CDR3 extends over 15 amino acids. V lost 7 bases to trimming and J lost 6 bases, with 18 bases between them.

The CDR3, as DNA: TGTGCCAGCTCACCCAAAATTACCGGGACAGGGGGGCGAAACATTCAGTACTTC. Protein sequence: CASSPKITGTGGRNIQYF. The chain employs TRBV18 and TRBJ2-4; TRBD1 matches at 11 bases. CDR1 and CDR2 (germline): KGHSH, LQKENI. J gave up 6 bases and V 3 bases, and 13 bases lay outside the gene matches. The CDR3 extends over 18 amino acids.

CDR3 sequence: CASWVGQGSYGANVLTF. The DNA of the CDR3 is TGCGCCAGCTGGGTGGGACAGGGGTCTTATGGGGCCAACGTCCTGACTTTC. The V and J genes are TRBV5-1 and TRBJ2-6; 10 bases are a match to TRBD1. V dropped 7 bases and J dropped 3; count of bases not matched to a gene: 10. This CDR3 spans 17 amino acids. Germline V CDR1 and CDR2: SGHRS, YFSETQ. The full variable domain, completed using reference TRBV5-1 and TRBJ2-6, is KAGVTQTPRYLIKTRGQQVTLSCSPISGHRSVSWYQQTPGQGLQFLFEYFSETQRNKGNFPGRFSGRQFSNSRSEMNVSTLELGDSALYLCASWVGQGSYGANVLTFGAGSRLTVL.

The CDR3 DNA sequence: TGTGCCAGCAGTAGCCCGGGACAGGGGATCGCTGAAGCTTTCTTT. Its translation is CASSSPGQGIAEAFF. The chain couples TRBV6-5 to TRBJ1-1, with 10 nucleotides matching TRBD1. This CDR3 has 15 residues. Germline V CDR1 and CDR2: MNHEY, SVGAGI. J lost 6 bases, V lost 5 bases, and 9 bases had no gene match.

Notes on this clone: A much bigger clone sits one base away, suggesting this may be a read error. This chain uses TRBV7-6 with TRBJ1-1; 7 bases are a match to TRBD1. V shed 5 bases and J 1 base; nucleotides not matched to a gene: 1. The V gene's germline CDR1 is SGHVS and CDR2 FNYEAQ. This CDR3 contains 13 residues. The CDR3 nucleotides are TGTGCCAGCAGCGGGGACAGGAACACTGAAGCTTTCTTT. It is translated as CASSGDRNTEAFF.

The chain carries TRBV7-2 and TRBJ2-1; no firm D call. The CDR3 covers 15 residues. Trimming pared 5 bases from V and 0 bases from J, leaving 11 bases between. The germline CDR1 and CDR2 sequences are SGHTA and FQGNSA. CDR3 DNA sequence: TGTGCCAGCAGCCCTGCTTTGAGCTCCTACAATGAGCAGTTCTTC. Translated: CASSPALSSYNEQFF.

This clone was seen only once. The chain recombines TRBV5-8 with TRBJ2-3; 10 nucleotides agree with TRBD2. Trimming removed 0 bases from V and 2 bases from J; junction bases left unmatched: 3. In germline, CDR1 is SGHTS, CDR2 YDEGEE. This CDR3 is built from 16 residues. CDR3 protein: CASSLGLAGITDTQYF. The CDR3 DNA follows: TGTGCCAGCAGCTTGGGACTAGCGGGCATCACAGATACGCAGTATTTT.

This chain connects TRBV24-1 to TRBJ2-3, with TRBD1 matching 8 bases. This CDR3 is built from 16 residues. Germline values: CDR1 KGHDR, CDR2 SFDVKD. The junction had 7 bases not matched to a gene; V was cut back by 4 bases and J by 2 bases. The CDR3 sequence is CATSDAGQGPTDTQYF. The CDR3 nucleotides are TGTGCCACCAGTGACGCCGGACAGGGACCCACAGATACGCAGTATTTT.

The chain links TRBV5-5 to TRBJ2-7, with 8 bases matching TRBD1. V was pared by 4 bases and J by 5 bases, with 8 bases of the junction left unmatched. The germline V gene encodes CDR1 SGHKS and CDR2 YYEKEE (reference sequence). CDR3 length: 14 residues. The CDR3 loop reads CASSLLGTGNEQYF. CDR3 in DNA: TGTGCCAGCAGCCTTCTTGGGACAGGTAACGAGCAGTACTTC.

This chain connects TRBV2 to TRBJ1-2; 9 bases are shared with TRBD1. V was clipped by 0 bases and J by 5 bases; unmatched bases: 1. The germline V gene has CDR1 SNHLY and CDR2 FYNNEI. CDR3 length equals 14 residues. This CDR3 reads CASSEAQGAYGYTF. The CDR3 DNA reads TGTGCCAGCAGTGAAGCACAGGGGGCTTATGGCTACACCTTC.

The chain uses TRBV6-5 and TRBJ2-5, with D perhaps matching TRBD1 (6 bases). Per germline, CDR1 MNHEY and CDR2 SVGAGI. V was pared by 2 bases and J by 4 bases, with 17 bases between. The CDR3 is made up of 16 amino acids. The CDR3 DNA sequence: TGTGCCAGCAGTTACGAAACCCCAGGGGCCGGAGAGACCCAGTACTTC. As protein: CASSYETPGAGETQYF.

The rearrangement joins TRBV12-3 or TRBV12-4 to TRBJ1-1; tentative D call: TRBD1 (6 bases). V lost 5 bases to trimming and J lost 4 bases, with 11 bases between them. This CDR3 contains 13 residues. CDR3 bases: TGTGCCAGCAGTAGCACAGGGTTCACTGAAGCTTTCTTT. Protein product: CASSSTGFTEAFF.